This TCR beta chain was sequenced in a study of T cell changes during pregnancy in multiple sclerosis. Some clones are missing from TCRdb's copy, which holds only in-frame ones; the method was immunoSEQ multiplex PCR. The table lists tens of thousands of clones, about 94% of them singletons. CDR1 is MNHEY, CDR2 SMNVEV, per germline (reference sequence). Trimming removed 3 bases at V and 5 bases at J, with 17 bases between. The CDR3 sequence is 15 residues long. The receptor comes from a female donor in good health, enrolled as a control in a pregnancy study. This chain uses TRBV27 with TRBJ2-7; perhaps TRBD1 as D (6 bases). This specimen consisted of peripheral blood, obtained after pregnancy. CDR3 amino acids: CASSFLGGAPDEQYF. CDR3 sequence (DNA): TGTGCCAGCAGTTTCTTAGGGGGTGCCCCCGACGAGCAGTACTTC.